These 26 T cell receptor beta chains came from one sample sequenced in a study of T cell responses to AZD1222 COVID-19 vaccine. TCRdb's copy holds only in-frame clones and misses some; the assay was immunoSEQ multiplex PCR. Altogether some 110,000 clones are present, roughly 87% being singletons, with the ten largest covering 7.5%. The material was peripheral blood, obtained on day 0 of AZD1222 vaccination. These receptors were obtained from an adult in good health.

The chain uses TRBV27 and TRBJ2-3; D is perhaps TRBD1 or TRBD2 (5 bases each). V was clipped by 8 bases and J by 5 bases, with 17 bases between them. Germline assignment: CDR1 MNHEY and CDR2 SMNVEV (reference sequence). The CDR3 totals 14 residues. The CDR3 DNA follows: TGTGCCAGCTCTCCCGTCGCTGGGGGAGATACGCAGTATTTT. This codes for CASSPVAGGDTQYF.

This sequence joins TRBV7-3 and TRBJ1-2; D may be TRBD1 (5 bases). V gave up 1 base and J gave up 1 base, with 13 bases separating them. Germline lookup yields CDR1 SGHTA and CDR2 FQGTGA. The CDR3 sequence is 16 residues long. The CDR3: CASSLRGDSYNYGYTF. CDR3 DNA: TGTGCCAGCAGCTTAAGAGGGGATTCATATAACTATGGCTACACCTTC. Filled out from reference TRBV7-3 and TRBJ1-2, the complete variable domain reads GAGVSQTPSNKVTEKGKYVELRCDPISGHTALYWYRQSLGQGPEFLIYFQGTGAADDSGLPNDRFFAVRPEGSVSTLKIQRTERGDSAVYLCASSLRGDSYNYGYTFGSGTRLTVV.

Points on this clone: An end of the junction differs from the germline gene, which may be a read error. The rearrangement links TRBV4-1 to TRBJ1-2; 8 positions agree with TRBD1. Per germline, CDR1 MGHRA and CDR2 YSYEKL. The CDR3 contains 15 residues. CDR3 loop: CASRQGTGANYGYTF. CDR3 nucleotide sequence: TGCGCCAGCCGCCAGGGGACAGGAGCTAACTATGGCTACACCTTC.

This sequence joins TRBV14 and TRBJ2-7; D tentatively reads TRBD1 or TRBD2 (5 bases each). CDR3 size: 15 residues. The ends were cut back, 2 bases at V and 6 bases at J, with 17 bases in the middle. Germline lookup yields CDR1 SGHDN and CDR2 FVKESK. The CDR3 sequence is CASSQTGRGYSEQYF. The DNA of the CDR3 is TGTGCCAGCAGCCAAACGGGACGAGGGTACTCCGAGCAGTACTTC.

CDR3 sequence reads: CASLQGGPSYEQYF. The CDR3 bases are TGTGCCAGCTTACAGGGGGGACCCTCCTACGAGCAGTACTTC. The rearrangement links TRBV11-2 to TRBJ2-7, with TRBD1 matching over 8 bases. The CDR3 loop spans 14 amino acids. The J segment lost 0 bases and the V segment lost 8 bases, leaving 6 bases of the junction unmatched. CDR1 is SGHAT and CDR2 is FQNNGV in the germline V gene.

CDR3 nucleotides: TGCGCCAGCCAGAGGTCCCCTAGCGGGACAGATACGCAGTATTTT. The encoded protein is CASQRSPSGTDTQYF. This chain links TRBV5-1 with TRBJ2-3; 8 bases match TRBD2. With 7 bases clipped from V and 3 bases from J, the junction kept 10 bases outside the gene matches. Germline assignment: CDR1 SGHRS and CDR2 YFSETQ. The CDR3 runs 15 residues.

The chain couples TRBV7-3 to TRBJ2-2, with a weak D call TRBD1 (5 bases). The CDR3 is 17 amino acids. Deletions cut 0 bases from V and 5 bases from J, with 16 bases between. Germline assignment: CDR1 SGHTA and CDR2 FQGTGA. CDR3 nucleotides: TGTGCCAGCAGCTTAACGCCAAGGCAGGGATCAACCGGGGAGCTGTTTTTT. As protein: CASSLTPRQGSTGELFF.

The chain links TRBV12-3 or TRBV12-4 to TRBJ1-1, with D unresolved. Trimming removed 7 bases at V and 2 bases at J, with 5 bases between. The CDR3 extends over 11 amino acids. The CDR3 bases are TGTGCCAGCACTTACAACACTGAAGCTTTCTTT. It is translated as CASTYNTEAFF.

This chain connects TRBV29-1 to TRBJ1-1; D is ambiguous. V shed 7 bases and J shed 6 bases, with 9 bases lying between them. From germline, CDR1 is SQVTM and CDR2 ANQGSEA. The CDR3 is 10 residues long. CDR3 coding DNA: TGCAGCGCCGGGTTTCCTGAAGCTTTCTTT. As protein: CSAGFPEAFF.

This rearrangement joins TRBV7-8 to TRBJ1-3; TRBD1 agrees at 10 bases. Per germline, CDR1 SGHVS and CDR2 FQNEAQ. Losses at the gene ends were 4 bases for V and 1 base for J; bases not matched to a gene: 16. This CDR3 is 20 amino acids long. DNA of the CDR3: TGTGCCAGCAGCTCGCCCTCACTCTTGGACAGGGGGTCATCTGGAAACACCATATATTTT. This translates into CASSSPSLLDRGSSGNTIYF.

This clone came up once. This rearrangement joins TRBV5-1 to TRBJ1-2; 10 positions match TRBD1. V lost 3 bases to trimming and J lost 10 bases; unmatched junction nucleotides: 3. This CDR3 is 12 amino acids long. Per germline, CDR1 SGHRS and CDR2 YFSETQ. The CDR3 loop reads CASSWGTGDYTF. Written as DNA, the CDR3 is TGCGCCAGCAGCTGGGGGACAGGGGACTACACCTTC.

The DNA of the CDR3 is TGTGCCAGCAGCTCGACGACGGCCGAAGCTTTCTTT. Its protein product is CASSSTTAEAFF. The chain joins TRBV7-6 to TRBJ1-1, with unresolved D. Trimming shortened V by 4 bases and J by 8 bases, and 11 bases separated the two germline ends. Germline lookup yields CDR1 SGHVS and CDR2 FNYEAQ. The CDR3 is made up of 12 amino acids.

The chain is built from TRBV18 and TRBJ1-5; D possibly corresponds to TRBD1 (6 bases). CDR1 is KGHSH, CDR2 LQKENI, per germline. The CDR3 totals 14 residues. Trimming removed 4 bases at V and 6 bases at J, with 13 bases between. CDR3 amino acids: CASSRTGPGQPQHF. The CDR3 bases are TGTGCCAGCTCACGCACAGGGCCGGGTCAGCCCCAGCATTTT.

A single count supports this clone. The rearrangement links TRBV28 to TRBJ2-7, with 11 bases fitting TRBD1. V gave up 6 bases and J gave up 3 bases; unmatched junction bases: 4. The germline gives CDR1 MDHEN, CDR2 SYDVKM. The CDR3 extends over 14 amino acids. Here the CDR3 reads CASRAGTGGYEQYF. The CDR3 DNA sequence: TGTGCCAGCAGGGCCGGGACAGGGGGCTACGAGCAGTACTTC.

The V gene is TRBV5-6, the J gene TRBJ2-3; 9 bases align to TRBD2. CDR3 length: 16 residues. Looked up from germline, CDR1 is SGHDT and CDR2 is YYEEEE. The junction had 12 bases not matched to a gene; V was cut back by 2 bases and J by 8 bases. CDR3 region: CASSFRTSASFGTQYF. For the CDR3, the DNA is TGTGCCAGCAGCTTTCGGACTAGCGCCTCCTTTGGTACGCAGTATTTT.

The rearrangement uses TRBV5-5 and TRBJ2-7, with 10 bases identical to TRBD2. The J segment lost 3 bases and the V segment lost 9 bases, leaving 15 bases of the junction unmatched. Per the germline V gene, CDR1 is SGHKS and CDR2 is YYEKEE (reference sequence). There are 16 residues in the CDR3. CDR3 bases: TGTGCCACCCTGTCCTTCGAAGCGGGAGGGAACTACGAGCAGTACTTC. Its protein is CATLSFEAGGNYEQYF.

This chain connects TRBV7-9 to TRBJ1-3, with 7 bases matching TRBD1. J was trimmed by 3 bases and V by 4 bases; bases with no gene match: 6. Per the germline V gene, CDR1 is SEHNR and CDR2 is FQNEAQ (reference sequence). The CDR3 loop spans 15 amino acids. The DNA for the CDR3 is TGTGCCAGCAGCTCACAGGGGACGGGTGGAAACACCATATATTTT. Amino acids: CASSSQGTGGNTIYF.

The CDR3 DNA is TGTGCCAGCAGCCGGGACCTAACGCGTAATTCACCCCTCCACTTT. This sequence encodes CASSRDLTRNSPLHF. The chain carries TRBV7-9 and TRBJ1-6, with D possibly TRBD1 on 5 matching bases. The V end was cut by 5 bases, the J end by 6 bases, with 14 bases between. The CDR3 is 15 residues long. CDR1 and CDR2 from the germline V gene are SEHNR and FQNEAQ (reference sequence). Together with reference TRBV7-9 and TRBJ1-6, the CDR3 gives the full variable domain: DTGVSQNPRHKITKRGQNVTFRCDPISEHNRLYWYRQTLGQGPEFLTYFQNEAQLEKSRLLSDRFSAERPKGSFSTLEIQRTEQGDSAMYLCASSRDLTRNSPLHFGNGTRLTVT.

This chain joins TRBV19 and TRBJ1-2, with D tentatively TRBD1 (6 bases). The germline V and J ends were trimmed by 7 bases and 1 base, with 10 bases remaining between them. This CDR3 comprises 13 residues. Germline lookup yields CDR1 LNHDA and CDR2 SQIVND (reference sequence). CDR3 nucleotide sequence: TGTGCCAGTACGGGACACCTTAACTATGGCTACACCTTC. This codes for CASTGHLNYGYTF.

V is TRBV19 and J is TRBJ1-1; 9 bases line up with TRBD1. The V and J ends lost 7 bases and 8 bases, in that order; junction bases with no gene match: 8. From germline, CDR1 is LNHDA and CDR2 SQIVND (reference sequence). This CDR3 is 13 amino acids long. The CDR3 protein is CASTKQGAIEAFF. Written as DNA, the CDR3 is TGTGCCAGTACCAAACAGGGGGCAATAGAAGCTTTCTTT.

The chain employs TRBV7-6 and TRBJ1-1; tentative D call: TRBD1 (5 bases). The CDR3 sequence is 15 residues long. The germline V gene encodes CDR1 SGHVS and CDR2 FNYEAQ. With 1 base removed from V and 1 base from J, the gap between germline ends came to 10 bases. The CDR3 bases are TGTGCCAGCAGCTTAGTAGCCCAGGGGAACACTGAAGCTTTCTTT. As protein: CASSLVAQGNTEAFF.

The CDR3: CASSQRMGQTYQPQHF. CDR3 in DNA: TGCGCCAGCAGCCAAAGAATGGGACAGACTTATCAGCCCCAGCATTTT. The chain carries TRBV4-1 and TRBJ1-5; 7 bases are a match to TRBD1. The germline V gene has CDR1 MGHRA and CDR2 YSYEKL. Germline trimming cut 2 bases from V and 5 bases from J; bases unmatched to any gene: 9. The CDR3 is made up of 16 amino acids.

The CDR3 here is CASGLGGPNYGYTF. CDR3 nucleotide sequence: TGTGCTAGTGGTTTGGGGGGGCCTAACTATGGCTACACCTTC. The chain employs TRBV12-5 and TRBJ1-2; D perhaps matches TRBD1 (6 bases). The CDR3 is 14 residues long. CDR1 and CDR2 (germline): LGHNT, FRNRAP. V lost 1 base and J lost 0, with 6 bases in between.

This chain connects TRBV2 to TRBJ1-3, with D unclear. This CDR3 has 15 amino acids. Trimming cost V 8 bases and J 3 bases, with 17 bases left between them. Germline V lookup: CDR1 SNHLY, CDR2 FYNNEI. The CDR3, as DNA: TGTGCCAGCCGACGATACGAGACTCTTGGAAACACCATATATTTT. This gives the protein CASRRYETLGNTIYF. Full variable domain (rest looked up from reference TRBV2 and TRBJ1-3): EPEVTQTPSHQVTQMGQEVILRCVPISNHLYFYWYRQILGQKVEFLVSFYNNEISEKSEIFDDQFSVERPDGSNFTLKIRSTKLEDSAMYFCASRRYETLGNTIYFGEGSWLTVV.

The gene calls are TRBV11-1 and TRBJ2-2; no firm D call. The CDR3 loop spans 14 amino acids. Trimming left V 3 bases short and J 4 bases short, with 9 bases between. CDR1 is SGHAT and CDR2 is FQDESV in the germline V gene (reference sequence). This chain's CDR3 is CASSFRSPTGELFF. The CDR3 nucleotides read TGTGCCAGCAGCTTCCGGTCCCCCACCGGGGAGCTGTTTTTT.

CDR3 sequence: CASSPTGGVDTGELFF. The CDR3 DNA reads as TGTGCCAGCAGCCCCACAGGGGGGGTAGACACCGGGGAGCTGTTTTTT. The rearrangement joins TRBV7-3 to TRBJ2-2; D may be TRBD1 (8 bases). The germline CDR1 and CDR2 sequences are SGHTA and FQGTGA. Trimming took off 5 bases at V and 3 bases at J, with 16 bases between the two ends. CDR3 length: 16 amino acids.